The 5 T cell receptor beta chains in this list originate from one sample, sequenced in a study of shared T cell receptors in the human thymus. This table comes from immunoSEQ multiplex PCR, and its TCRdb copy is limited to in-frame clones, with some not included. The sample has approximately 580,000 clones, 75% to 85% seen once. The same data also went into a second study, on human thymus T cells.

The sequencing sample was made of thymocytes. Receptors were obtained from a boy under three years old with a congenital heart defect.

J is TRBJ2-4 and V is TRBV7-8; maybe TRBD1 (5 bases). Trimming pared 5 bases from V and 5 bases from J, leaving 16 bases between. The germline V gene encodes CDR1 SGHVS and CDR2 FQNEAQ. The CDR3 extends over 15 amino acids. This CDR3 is CASSHLGPVENIQYF. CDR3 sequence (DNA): TGTGCCAGCAGCCATCTGGGGCCCGTGGAAAACATTCAGTACTTC.

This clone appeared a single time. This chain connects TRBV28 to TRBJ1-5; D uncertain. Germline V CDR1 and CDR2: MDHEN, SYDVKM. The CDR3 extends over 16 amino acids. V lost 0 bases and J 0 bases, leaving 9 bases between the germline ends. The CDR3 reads CASSLCRENSNQPQHF. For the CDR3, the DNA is TGTGCCAGCAGTTTATGCCGGGAGAATAGCAATCAGCCCCAGCATTTT.

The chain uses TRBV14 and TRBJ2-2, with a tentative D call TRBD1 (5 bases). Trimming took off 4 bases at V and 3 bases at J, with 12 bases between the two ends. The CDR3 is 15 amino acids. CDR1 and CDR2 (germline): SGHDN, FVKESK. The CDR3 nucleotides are TGTGCCAGCAGCCCGAAGGGGCAAGACACCGGGGAGCTGTTTTTT. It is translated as CASSPKGQDTGELFF.

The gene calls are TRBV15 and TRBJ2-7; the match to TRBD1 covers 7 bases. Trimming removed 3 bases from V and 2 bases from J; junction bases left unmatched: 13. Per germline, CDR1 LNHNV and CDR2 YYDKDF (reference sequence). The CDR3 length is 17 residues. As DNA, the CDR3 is TGTGCCACCAGCAGGGGGACAGCGCGAGGCCATCCCTACGAGCAGTACTTC. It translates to CATSRGTARGHPYEQYF. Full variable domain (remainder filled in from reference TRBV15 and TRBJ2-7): DAMVIQNPRYQVTQFGKPVTLSCSQTLNHNVMYWYQQKSSQAPKLLFHYYDKDFNNEADTPDNFQSRRPNTSFCFLDIRSPGLGDTAMYLCATSRGTARGHPYEQYFGPGTRLTVT.

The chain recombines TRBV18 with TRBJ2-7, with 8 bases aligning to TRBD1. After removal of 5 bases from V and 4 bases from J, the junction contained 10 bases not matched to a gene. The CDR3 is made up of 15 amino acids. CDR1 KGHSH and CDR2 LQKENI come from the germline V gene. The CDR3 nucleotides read TGTGCCAGCTCATTCCGGACAGGGAAGATGTACGAGCAGTACTTC. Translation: CASSFRTGKMYEQYF.